This T cell receptor (beta chain) was identified in a study of T cells in localized non-small cell lung cancer. Assay used: immunoSEQ multiplex PCR; TCRdb lists only in-frame clones, some missing. The sample lists thousands of clones, approximately 40% seen once, with less than 14% in the top ten. Deletions cut 6 bases from V and 2 bases from J, with 7 bases between. CDR3 length: 13 residues. Looked up from germline, CDR1 is MDHEN and CDR2 is SYDVKM. Study findings and constraints: Appearances in adjacent lung were noted for a median 57 of the top 100 tumor clones. Longer survival (overall) was linked to higher T cell density in blood.

Regarding this clone: Its matching antigen is unknown.

The sequencing used lung tumor tissue, collected before any cancer treatment. The J gene is TRBJ2-2, the V gene TRBV28; D is ambiguous. The receptor's source is a male donor at least 60 years old with stage II squamous cell lung carcinoma. As DNA, the CDR3 is TGTGCCAGCAGCAAGGGTAACACCGGGGAGCTGTTTTTT. Amino acids: CASSKGNTGELFF.